Below, 4 T cell receptor beta chains from the same sample are listed, as sequenced in a study of response to subunit inactivated influenza vaccine. MiXCR, applied by TCRdb to the RT-PCR reads, yields one record per CDR3 protein. The table includes 600,000 to 850,000 distinct CDR3 sequences, around 13% detected once. The source was PBMCs from blood, collected 14 to 15 days before vaccination. The receptor set was obtained from a man aged 50 or older who received an inactivated influenza vaccine.

This clonotype came up many times. The V and J genes are TRBV12-3 or TRBV12-4 and TRBJ2-7; possible D gene TRBD1, 6 bases. CDR3 length: 14 amino acids. Trimming took off 6 bases at V and 0 bases at J, with 12 bases between the two ends. The CDR3 reads CASSLDSTSYEQYF. In DNA form, the CDR3 reads TGTGCCAGCAGCCTGGACAGTACCTCCTACGAGCAGTACTTC.

In its sample, this clonotype was seen a few times. The V gene is TRBV2, the J gene TRBJ1-3, with D unresolved. V was pared by 5 bases and J by 4 bases, with 15 bases between. The CDR3 covers 15 residues. Germline V CDR1 and CDR2: SNHLY, FYNNEI. The CDR3 protein is CASSSEIGSGNTIYF. CDR3 DNA sequence: TGTGCCAGCAGTTCCGAAATCGGTTCGGGAAACACCATATATTTT.

This chain joins TRBV6-5 and TRBJ2-3, with 7 positions matching TRBD1. The CDR3 spans 11 residues. The V and J ends lost 6 bases and 9 bases, in that order; junction bases with no gene match: 3. The germline V gene has CDR1 MNHEY and CDR2 SVGAGI. CDR3 region: CASRTGVTQYF. The CDR3 bases are TGTGCCAGCAGAACAGGGGTAACGCAGTATTTT.

This chain connects TRBV7-8 to TRBJ2-2; tentative D call: TRBD1 (5 bases). CDR3 length equals 15 residues. V was clipped by 8 bases and J by 3 bases, with 16 bases between them. Germline CDR1 reads SGHVS; CDR2 reads FQNEAQ. CDR3 residues: CASPKMGRDTGELFF. The CDR3 region has the DNA TGTGCCAGCCCTAAGATGGGCAGGGACACCGGGGAGCTGTTTTTT.